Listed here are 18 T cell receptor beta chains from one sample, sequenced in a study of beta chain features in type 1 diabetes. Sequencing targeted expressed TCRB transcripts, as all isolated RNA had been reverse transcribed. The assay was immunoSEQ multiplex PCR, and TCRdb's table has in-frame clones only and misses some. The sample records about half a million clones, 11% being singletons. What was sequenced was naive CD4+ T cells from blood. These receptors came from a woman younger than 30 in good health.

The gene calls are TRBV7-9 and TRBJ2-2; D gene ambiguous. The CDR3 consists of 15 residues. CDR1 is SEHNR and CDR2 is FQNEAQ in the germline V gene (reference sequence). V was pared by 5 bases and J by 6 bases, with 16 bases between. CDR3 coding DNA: TGTGCCAGCAGCCCCCTGACGGACGGAGCCGGGGAGCTGTTTTTT. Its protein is CASSPLTDGAGELFF.

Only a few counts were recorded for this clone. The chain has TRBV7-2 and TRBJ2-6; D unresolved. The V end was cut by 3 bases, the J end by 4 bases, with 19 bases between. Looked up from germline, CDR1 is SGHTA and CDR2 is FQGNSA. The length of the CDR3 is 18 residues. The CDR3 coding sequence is TGTGCCAGCAGCTTTAAACCCCAAGGTAGTTCCGGGGCCAACGTCCTGACTTTC. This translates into CASSFKPQGSSGANVLTF.

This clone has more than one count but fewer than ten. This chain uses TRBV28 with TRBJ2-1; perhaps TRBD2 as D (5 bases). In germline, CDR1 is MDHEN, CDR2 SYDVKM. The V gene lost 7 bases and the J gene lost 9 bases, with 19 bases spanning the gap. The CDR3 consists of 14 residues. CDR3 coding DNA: TGTGCCAGCAACACCCCTTTACGGGAACCTGAGCAGTTCTTC. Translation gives CASNTPLREPEQFF.

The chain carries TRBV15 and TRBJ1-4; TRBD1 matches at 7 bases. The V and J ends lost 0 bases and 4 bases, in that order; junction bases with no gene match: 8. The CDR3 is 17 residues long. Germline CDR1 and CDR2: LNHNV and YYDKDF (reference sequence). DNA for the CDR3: TGTGCCACCAGCAGAGATCTCCCGACAGGGATTAATGAAAAACTGTTTTTT. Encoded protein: CATSRDLPTGINEKLFF.

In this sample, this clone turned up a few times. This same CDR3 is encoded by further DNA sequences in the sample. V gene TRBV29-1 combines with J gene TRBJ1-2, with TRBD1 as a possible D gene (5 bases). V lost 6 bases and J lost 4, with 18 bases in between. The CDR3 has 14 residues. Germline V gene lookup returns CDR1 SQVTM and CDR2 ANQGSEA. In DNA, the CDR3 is TGCAGCGTGGGGGTGGCGGAAGACACCTATGGCTACACCTTC. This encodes CSVGVAEDTYGYTF.

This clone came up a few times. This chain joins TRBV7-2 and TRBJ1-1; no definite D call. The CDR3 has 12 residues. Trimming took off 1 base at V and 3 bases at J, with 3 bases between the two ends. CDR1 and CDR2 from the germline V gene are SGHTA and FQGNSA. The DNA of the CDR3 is TGTGCCAGCAGCTTAGAGGACACTGAAGCTTTCTTT. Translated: CASSLEDTEAFF. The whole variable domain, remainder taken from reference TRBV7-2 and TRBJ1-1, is GAGVSQSPSNKVTEKGKDVELRCDPISGHTALYWYRQSLGQGLEFLIYFQGNSAPDKSGLPSDRFSAERTGGSVSTLTIQRTQQEDSAVYLCASSLEDTEAFFGQGTRLTVV.

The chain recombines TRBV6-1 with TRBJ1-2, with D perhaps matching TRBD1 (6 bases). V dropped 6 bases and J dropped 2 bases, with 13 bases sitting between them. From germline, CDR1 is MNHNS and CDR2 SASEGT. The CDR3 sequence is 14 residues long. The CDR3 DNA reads TGTGCCAGCAGGCCGGGACACACGAACTATGGCTACACCTTC. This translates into CASRPGHTNYGYTF.

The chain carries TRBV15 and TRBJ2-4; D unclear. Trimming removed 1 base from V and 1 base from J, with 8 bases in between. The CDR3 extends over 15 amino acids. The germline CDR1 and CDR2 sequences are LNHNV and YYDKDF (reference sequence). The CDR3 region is CATSRGMTAKNIQYF. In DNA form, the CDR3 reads TGTGCCACCAGCAGAGGGATGACGGCCAAAAACATTCAGTACTTC.

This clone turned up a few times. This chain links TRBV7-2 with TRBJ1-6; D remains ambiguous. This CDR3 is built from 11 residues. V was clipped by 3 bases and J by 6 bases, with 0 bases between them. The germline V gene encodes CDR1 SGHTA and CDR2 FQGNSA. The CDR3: CASSFNSPLHF. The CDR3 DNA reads TGTGCCAGCAGCTTTAATTCACCCCTCCACTTT.

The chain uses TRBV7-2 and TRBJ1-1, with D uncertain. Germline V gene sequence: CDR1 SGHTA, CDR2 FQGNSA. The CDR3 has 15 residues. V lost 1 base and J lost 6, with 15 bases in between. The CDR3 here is CASSLERLRSAEAFF. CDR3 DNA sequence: TGTGCCAGCAGCTTAGAACGGCTTAGAAGCGCTGAAGCTTTCTTT.

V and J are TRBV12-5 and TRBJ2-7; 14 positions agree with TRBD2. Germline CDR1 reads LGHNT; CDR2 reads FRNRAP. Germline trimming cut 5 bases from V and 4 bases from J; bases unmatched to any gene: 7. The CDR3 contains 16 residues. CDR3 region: CASGPLGLAGVYEQYF. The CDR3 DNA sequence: TGTGCTAGTGGTCCGTTGGGACTAGCGGGAGTATACGAGCAGTACTTC.

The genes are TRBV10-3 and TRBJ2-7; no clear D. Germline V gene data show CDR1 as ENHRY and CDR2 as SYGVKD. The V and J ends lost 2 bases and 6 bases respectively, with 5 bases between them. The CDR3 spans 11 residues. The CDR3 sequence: CAISELTEQYF. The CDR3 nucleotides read TGTGCCATCAGTGAGCTAACCGAGCAGTACTTC.

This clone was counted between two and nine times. The CDR3 spells CASSARIGQLRVHNEQFF. In DNA form, the CDR3 reads TGTGCCAGCAGCGCCCGAATCGGACAGCTGCGCGTCCACAATGAGCAGTTCTTC. The V call is TRBV21-1, the J call TRBJ2-1; TRBD1 is the table's D call, not checked against the DNA. TRBV21-1 is recorded as a pseudogene. The CDR3 is 18 residues long.

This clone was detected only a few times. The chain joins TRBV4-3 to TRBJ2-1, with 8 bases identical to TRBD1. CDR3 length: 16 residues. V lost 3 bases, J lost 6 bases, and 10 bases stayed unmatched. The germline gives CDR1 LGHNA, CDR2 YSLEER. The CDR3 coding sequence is TGCGCCAGCAGCCATGAGGACAGGGCATTCGGCAATGAGCAGTTCTTC. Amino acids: CASSHEDRAFGNEQFF.

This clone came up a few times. The CDR3 loop is CASSFAGGARFVNEQFF. The CDR3 DNA sequence: TGTGCCAGCAGTTTCGCAGGGGGCGCGAGGTTCGTCAATGAGCAGTTCTTC. J is TRBJ2-1 and V is TRBV27, with TRBD1 matching over 8 bases. CDR3 length: 17 residues. Germline CDR1 reads MNHEY; CDR2 reads SMNVEV (reference sequence). Germline trimming cut 3 bases from V and 6 bases from J; bases unmatched to any gene: 13.

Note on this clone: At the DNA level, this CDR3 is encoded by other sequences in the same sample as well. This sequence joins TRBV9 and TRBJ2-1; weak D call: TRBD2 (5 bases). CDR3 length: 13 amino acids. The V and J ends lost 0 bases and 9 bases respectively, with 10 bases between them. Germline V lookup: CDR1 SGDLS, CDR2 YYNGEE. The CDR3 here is CASSVVGLGEQFF. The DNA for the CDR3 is TGTGCCAGCAGCGTAGTTGGACTGGGTGAGCAGTTCTTC.

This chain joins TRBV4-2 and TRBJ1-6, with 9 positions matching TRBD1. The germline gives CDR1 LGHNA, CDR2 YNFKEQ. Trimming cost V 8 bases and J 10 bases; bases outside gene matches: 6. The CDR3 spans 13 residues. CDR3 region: CASRTGGQSPLHF. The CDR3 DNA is TGTGCCAGCCGCACAGGGGGCCAATCACCCCTCCACTTT.

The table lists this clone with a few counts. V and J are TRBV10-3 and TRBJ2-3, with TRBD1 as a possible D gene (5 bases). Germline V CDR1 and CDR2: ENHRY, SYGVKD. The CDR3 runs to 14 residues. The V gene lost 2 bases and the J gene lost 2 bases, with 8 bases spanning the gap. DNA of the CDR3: TGTGCCATCAGTGAGGTGGGGCCCACAGATACGCAGTATTTT. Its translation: CAISEVGPTDTQYF.